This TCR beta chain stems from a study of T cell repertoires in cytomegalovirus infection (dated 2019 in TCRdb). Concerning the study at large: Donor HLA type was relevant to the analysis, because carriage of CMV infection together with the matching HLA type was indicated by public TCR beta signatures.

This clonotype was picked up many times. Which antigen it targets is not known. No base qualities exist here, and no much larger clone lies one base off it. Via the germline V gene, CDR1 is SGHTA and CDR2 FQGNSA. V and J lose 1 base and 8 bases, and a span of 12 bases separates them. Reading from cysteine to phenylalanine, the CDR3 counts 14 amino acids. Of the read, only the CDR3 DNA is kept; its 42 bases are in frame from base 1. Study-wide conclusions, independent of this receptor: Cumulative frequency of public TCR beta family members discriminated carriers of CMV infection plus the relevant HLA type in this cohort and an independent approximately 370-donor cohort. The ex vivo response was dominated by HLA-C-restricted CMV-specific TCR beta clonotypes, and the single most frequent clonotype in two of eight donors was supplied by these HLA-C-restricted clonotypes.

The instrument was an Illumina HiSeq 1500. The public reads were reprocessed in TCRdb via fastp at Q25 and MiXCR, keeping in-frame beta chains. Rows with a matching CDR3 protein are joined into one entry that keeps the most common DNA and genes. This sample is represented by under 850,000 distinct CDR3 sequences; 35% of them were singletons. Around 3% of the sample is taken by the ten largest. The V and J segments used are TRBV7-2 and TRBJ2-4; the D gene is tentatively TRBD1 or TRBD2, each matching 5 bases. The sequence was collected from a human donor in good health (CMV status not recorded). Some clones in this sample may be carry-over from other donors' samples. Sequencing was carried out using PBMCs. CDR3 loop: CASSLGHGADIQYF. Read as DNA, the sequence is TGTGCCAGCAGCTTAGGGCACGGGGCGGACATTCAGTACTTC. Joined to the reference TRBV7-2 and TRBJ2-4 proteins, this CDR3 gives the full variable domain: GAGVSQSPSNKVTEKGKDVELRCDPISGHTALYWYRQSLGQGLEFLIYFQGNSAPDKSGLPSDRFSAERTGGSVSTLTIQRTQQEDSAVYLCASSLGHGADIQYFGAGTRLSVL.